These 32 T cell receptor beta chains came from one sample sequenced in a study of regulatory T cells in long-lasting Graves disease. Time point given: newly diagnosed GD, antithyroid drugs for less than 3 months. PBMC-extracted RNA yielded the TCR library. Sequencing libraries for TCR beta were prepared with iRepertoire HTBI primers and Arm-PCR of CDR3 regions. A single record per CDR3 protein comes from TCRdb applying MiXCR to the multiplex PCR reads. This sample has roughly 410,000 distinct CDR3 sequences, with roughly 15% found just once. A further study also used this sample, focusing on T cells in Graves' hyperthyroidism and ophthalmopathy.

The source material was peripheral blood mononuclear cells (PBMCs), sampled at new diagnosis, from a patient treated with antithyroid drugs. The receptors shown here come from a woman in her forties with Graves disease.

This clonotype appeared many times. The chain uses TRBV30 and TRBJ1-1; D gene unclear. This CDR3 region has 12 residues. Trimming removed 1 base at V and 2 bases at J, with 5 bases between. CDR1 and CDR2 from the germline V gene are GTSNPN and SVGIG (reference sequence). CDR3 nucleotide sequence: TGTGCCTGGAGTGACGGAAACACTGAAGCTTTCTTT. Translation: CAWSDGNTEAFF. The full variable domain, in which reference TRBV30 and TRBJ1-1 provide the parts outside the CDR3, is SQTIHQWPATLVQPVGSPLSLECTVEGTSNPNLYWYRQAAGRGLQLLFYSVGIGQISSEVPQNLSASRPQDRQFILSSKKLLLSDSGFYLCAWSDGNTEAFFGQGTRLTVV.

The V call is TRBV4-1, the J call TRBJ2-7; D possibly corresponds to TRBD2 (6 bases). Trimming stripped 4 bases from V and 4 bases from J, with 14 bases between. The CDR3 is 14 residues long. Germline CDR1 MGHRA, CDR2 YSYEKL. The CDR3 region has the DNA TGCGCCAGCAGCCGGGACTTTTCTTATTACGAGCAGTACTTC. Translated: CASSRDFSYYEQYF.

This chain connects TRBV4-1 to TRBJ2-4, with TRBD1 matching over 8 bases. The V gene's germline CDR1 is MGHRA and CDR2 YSYEKL. Germline trimming cut 5 bases from V and 3 bases from J; bases unmatched to any gene: 9. The CDR3 sequence is 16 residues long. The CDR3 DNA reads as TGCGCCAGCAGCTCTCGGATTACAGGGGGCAAAAACATTCAGTACTTC. It codes for CASSSRITGGKNIQYF.

This clonotype was seen only a few times. This chain links TRBV15 with TRBJ2-6, with D tentatively TRBD2 (5 bases). V lost 5 bases, J lost 3 bases, and 14 bases lay in between. The CDR3 has 16 residues. Germline V gives CDR1 LNHNV, CDR2 YYDKDF (reference sequence). The CDR3 nucleotides read TGTGCCACCAGCCTCTCCCCGGGATTTGGGGCCAACGTCCTGACTTTC. Translating it yields CATSLSPGFGANVLTF.

Turning to this clonotype: This probably arose from a read error, given a far larger clone one base away. The gene calls are TRBV7-2 and TRBJ2-2; 9 bases are a match to TRBD2. The trim removed 6 bases at V and 6 bases at J, leaving 8 bases unmatched. The CDR3 consists of 15 residues. CDR1 and CDR2 (germline): SGHTA, FQGNSA. CDR3 coding DNA: TGTGCCAGCAGGGATTTAGCGGGGGTCGCCGGGGAGCTGTTTTTT. It translates to CASRDLAGVAGELFF.

There are many counts of this clonotype. The J gene is TRBJ2-1, the V gene TRBV7-3; D gene unclear. CDR3 length: 15 residues. Trimming took off 0 bases at V and 0 bases at J, with 6 bases between the two ends. In germline, CDR1 is SGHTA, CDR2 FQGTGA. Here the CDR3 reads CASSLTSSSYNEQFF. Written as DNA, the CDR3 is TGTGCCAGCAGCTTAACTAGTAGCTCCTACAATGAGCAGTTCTTC.

The chain has TRBV20-1 and TRBJ2-7; TRBD1 matches 11 bases. Germline V gene lookup returns CDR1 DFQATT and CDR2 SNEGSKA (reference sequence). CDR3 length: 15 amino acids. Trimming cost V 1 base and J 3 bases; bases outside gene matches: 5. The CDR3 region has the DNA TGCAGTGCTAGAGCCGGGACAGGGGGGAACTACGAGCAGTACTTC. Translation gives CSARAGTGGNYEQYF.

Points on this clonotype: With a much larger clone just one base away, this may be a read error. The chain links TRBV27 to TRBJ2-1; D is unclear. The J call could be wrong; TRBJ2-5 is a better fit for the DNA end. Germline CDR1 is MNHEY and CDR2 is SMNVEV (reference sequence). This CDR3 has 10 residues. Written as DNA, the CDR3 is TGTGCCTGCAGTTTGTCCCCCCAGTACTTC. This codes for CACSLSPQYF.

This clonotype has ten or more counts. V and J are TRBV6-2 or TRBV6-3 and TRBJ2-5, with 11 positions matching TRBD2. Germline trimming cut 2 bases from V and 4 bases from J; bases unmatched to any gene: 12. Per germline, CDR1 MNHEY and CDR2 SVGEGT. This CDR3 is built from 18 residues. DNA of the CDR3: TGTGCCAGCAGTTACGCTAGCGGGAGGATCCGCGGGGGAGAGACCCAGTACTTC. It yields the protein CASSYASGRIRGGETQYF.

This clonotype showed up many times. The chain recombines TRBV7-9 with TRBJ2-2, with a possible D match to TRBD1 (5 bases). Trimming left V 5 bases short and J 6 bases short, with 13 bases between. In germline, CDR1 is SEHNR, CDR2 FQNEAQ (reference sequence). The CDR3 loop spans 14 amino acids. CDR3: CASSADKAAGELFF. CDR3 DNA sequence: TGTGCCAGCAGCGCGGACAAGGCCGCCGGGGAGCTGTTTTTT. Supplemented by reference TRBV7-9 and TRBJ2-2, the full variable domain reads DTGVSQNPRHKITKRGQNVTFRCDPISEHNRLYWYRQTLGQGPEFLTYFQNEAQLEKSRLLSDRFSAERPKGSFSTLEIQRTEQGDSAMYLCASSADKAAGELFFGEGSRLTVL.

This clonotype has a count of ten or more. The V gene is TRBV7-3, the J gene TRBJ2-1, with 8 bases aligning to TRBD2. Germline V gene sequence: CDR1 SGHTA, CDR2 FQGTGA. V dropped 0 bases and J dropped 9; count of bases not matched to a gene: 4. The CDR3 contains 14 residues. The CDR3 coding sequence is TGTGCCAGCAGCTTAACTTTAGCGGGAAGTGAGCAGTTCTTC. Protein product: CASSLTLAGSEQFF.

This clonotype was found many times. The chain is built from TRBV28 and TRBJ1-1; D is perhaps TRBD1 (6 bases). The V gene lost 3 bases and the J gene lost 9 bases, with 11 bases spanning the gap. This CDR3 contains 12 residues. The germline V gene has CDR1 MDHEN and CDR2 SYDVKM. CDR3 residues: CASSFQGSKAFF. CDR3 DNA sequence: TGTGCCAGCAGTTTTCAGGGGTCGAAAGCTTTCTTT.

This clonotype occurred many times. The chain carries TRBV20-1 and TRBJ2-5; tentative D call: TRBD2 (6 bases). Germline V lookup: CDR1 DFQATT, CDR2 SNEGSKA (reference sequence). Trimming stripped 3 bases from V and 3 bases from J, with 23 bases between. This CDR3 has 17 amino acids. The CDR3 region is CSARGSYRGIPKETQYF. In DNA form, the CDR3 reads TGCAGTGCTAGGGGCTCCTACCGCGGGATCCCGAAAGAGACCCAGTACTTC.

At least ten counts were recorded for this clonotype. The chain carries TRBV7-2 and TRBJ2-5; D may be TRBD1 (6 bases). The germline V gene encodes CDR1 SGHTA and CDR2 FQGNSA. The CDR3 totals 15 residues. Trimming removed 5 bases at V and 3 bases at J, with 16 bases between. The CDR3 bases are TGTGCCAGCAGCCCCTGGACAGTTCCCAAAGAGACCCAGTACTTC. Its translation: CASSPWTVPKETQYF.

This clonotype was counted at least ten times. This chain joins TRBV10-3 and TRBJ1-1, with a possible D match to TRBD1 (6 bases). The V end was cut by 6 bases, the J end by 3 bases, with 8 bases between. CDR3 size: 12 residues. Germline assignment: CDR1 ENHRY and CDR2 SYGVKD. The CDR3 DNA reads as TGTGCCATCAGGGGGGCGGACACTGAAGCTTTCTTT. This encodes CAIRGADTEAFF.

This clonotype has a count of ten or more. The CDR3 spells CASSLWGLAGSYEQYF. CDR3 nucleotide sequence: TGTGCCAGCAGTTTATGGGGACTAGCGGGGTCCTACGAGCAGTACTTC. This chain joins TRBV28 and TRBJ2-7, with TRBD2 identical over 13 bases. Trimming at V came to 0 bases and at J to 1 base, leaving 0 bases not matched to a gene. This CDR3 is built from 16 residues. The V gene's germline CDR1 is MDHEN and CDR2 SYDVKM.

In its sample, this clonotype was seen many times. This chain links TRBV5-5 with TRBJ2-3; no reliable D call. Germline CDR1 SGHKS, CDR2 YYEKEE (reference sequence). Trimming left V 1 base short and J 0 bases short, with 6 bases between. This CDR3 has 14 amino acids. CDR3 sequence reads: CASSLFVSTDTQYF. The CDR3 DNA sequence: TGTGCCAGCAGCTTGTTTGTCAGCACAGATACGCAGTATTTT.

At least ten counts were recorded for this clonotype. The chain combines TRBV28 with TRBJ1-5; the D gene is possibly TRBD1 (6 bases). Trimming stripped 1 base from V and 8 bases from J, with 6 bases between. The CDR3 has 12 residues. Germline V gives CDR1 MDHEN, CDR2 SYDVKM. The DNA for the CDR3 is TGTGCCAGCAGTTTATCAGGGGAGCCCCAGCATTTT. Translation: CASSLSGEPQHF.

This clonotype was seen repeatedly, ten times or more. The V call is TRBV12-3 or TRBV12-4, the J call TRBJ1-6; D is unresolved. The V and J ends lost 5 bases and 13 bases respectively, with 12 bases between them. The CDR3 is 12 amino acids. This CDR3 reads CASSPPGVPLHF. CDR3 nucleotides: TGTGCCAGCAGTCCCCCCGGGGTTCCCCTCCACTTT.

This clonotype was counted ten times or more. V gene TRBV5-1 combines with J gene TRBJ2-7; 8 nucleotides align to TRBD2. In germline, CDR1 is SGHRS, CDR2 YFSETQ. After removal of 0 bases from V and 5 bases from J, the junction contained 7 bases not matched to a gene. This CDR3 is 15 amino acids long. The CDR3 here is CASSLVSGGPDEQYF. The CDR3 coding sequence is TGCGCCAGCAGCTTGGTATCGGGAGGGCCAGACGAGCAGTACTTC.

This chain connects TRBV4-1 to TRBJ2-7; the match to TRBD2 covers 8 bases. CDR1 and CDR2 from the germline V gene are MGHRA and YSYEKL. There are 15 residues in the CDR3. V lost 4 bases to trimming and J lost 2 bases; unmatched junction nucleotides: 7. The CDR3 sequence is CASSLSSGYTYEQYF. In DNA, the CDR3 is TGCGCCAGCAGCCTTTCTAGCGGGTACACCTACGAGCAGTACTTC.

In the case of this clonotype: The junction differs from germline at one of its ends, possibly a read error. The V and J genes are TRBV7-8 and TRBJ2-7, with D unclear. CDR3 size: 11 residues. From germline, CDR1 is SGHVS and CDR2 FQNEAQ. CDR3: CASSLALEQCF. The CDR3 DNA reads as TGTGCCAGCAGCTTAGCCCTTGAGCAGTGCTTC.

This clonotype was picked up many times. The chain recombines TRBV5-1 with TRBJ2-3; D unresolved. This CDR3 region has 13 residues. Trimming left V 0 bases short and J 4 bases short, with 6 bases between. Germline V CDR1 and CDR2: SGHRS, YFSETQ. The CDR3 DNA reads as TGCGCCAGCAGCTTGGCGAAGGCAGATACGCAGTATTTT. This codes for CASSLAKADTQYF.

This clonotype was observed at least ten times. The chain couples TRBV20-1 to TRBJ1-5, with a tentative D call TRBD1 (5 bases). Trimming stripped 3 bases from V and 4 bases from J, with 16 bases between. Looked up from germline, CDR1 is DFQATT and CDR2 is SNEGSKA (reference sequence). The CDR3 length is 15 residues. The CDR3 DNA sequence: TGCAGTGCTAGCGCCAGGGAATTCGGGAATCAGCCCCAGCATTTT. This translates into CSASAREFGNQPQHF.

This clonotype was detected many times. The chain carries TRBV12-3 or TRBV12-4 and TRBJ1-1, with D uncertain. There are 15 residues in the CDR3. Trimming took 7 bases from V and 2 from J, leaving 17 bases between them. In DNA, the CDR3 is TGTGCCAGCACGGGTTCAAGTAGCAGAAACACTGAAGCTTTCTTT. It encodes CASTGSSSRNTEAFF.

The chain employs TRBV28 and TRBJ1-1; 7 bases align to TRBD1. CDR3 size: 14 residues. The trim removed 6 bases at V and 3 bases at J, leaving 7 bases unmatched. CDR1 MDHEN and CDR2 SYDVKM come from the germline V gene. In DNA, the CDR3 is TGTGCCAGCAGCCCAACAGGGGCCGACACTGAAGCTTTCTTT. This encodes CASSPTGADTEAFF.

This clonotype was picked up many times. The V gene is TRBV7-9, the J gene TRBJ2-1; the D is unclear. Per the germline V gene, CDR1 is SEHNR and CDR2 is FQNEAQ (reference sequence). The CDR3 is 14 residues long. Trimming removed 1 base from V and 3 bases from J, with 7 bases in between. CDR3 residues: CASSLDRSYNEQFF. CDR3 nucleotides: TGTGCCAGCAGCTTAGACCGAAGCTACAATGAGCAGTTCTTC.

This clonotype showed up just a few times. The junction does not match germline at one end; this may be a read error. V is TRBV19 and J is TRBJ2-3; the D gene is possibly TRBD1 (6 bases). The germline CDR1 and CDR2 sequences are LNHDA and SQIVND (reference sequence). The CDR3 is 15 amino acids. The CDR3 protein is CASSIGGAGADTQYF. CDR3 in DNA: TGTGCCAGTAGTATAGGTGGGGCAGGGGCAGATACACAGTATTTT.

This clonotype was found a few times. This chain links TRBV24-1 with TRBJ2-1; possibly TRBD1 or TRBD2 for D (5 bases each). V was pared by 1 base and J by 10 bases, with 10 bases between. The length of the CDR3 is 13 residues. In germline, CDR1 is KGHDR, CDR2 SFDVKD. The CDR3, as DNA: TGTGCCACCAGTGATTTCGGGGCATCCGAGCAGTTCTTC. This gives the protein CATSDFGASEQFF.

This clonotype was observed at least ten times. The rearrangement joins TRBV7-2 to TRBJ2-1; 7 nucleotides line up with TRBD2. The CDR3 totals 16 residues. After removal of 1 base from V and 9 bases from J, the junction contained 12 bases not matched to a gene. CDR1 SGHTA and CDR2 FQGNSA come from the germline V gene. The CDR3 spells CASSLVGGRSNAEQFF. As DNA, the CDR3 is TGTGCCAGCAGCTTAGTCGGGGGGAGAAGTAATGCTGAGCAGTTCTTC.

There are a few counts of this clonotype. The CDR3 sequence is CAWSFLGGRGTDTQYF. The CDR3 DNA sequence: TGTGCCTGGAGTTTCCTGGGGGGGAGGGGTACAGATACGCAGTATTTT. The rearrangement links TRBV30 to TRBJ2-3; 7 positions agree with TRBD2. In germline, CDR1 is GTSNPN, CDR2 SVGIG (reference sequence). The CDR3 length is 16 residues. V lost 2 bases and J lost 3; bases outside the gene matches: 11.

This sequence joins TRBV9 and TRBJ1-3, with no clear D. The CDR3 loop spans 15 amino acids. Trimming cost V 4 bases and J 2 bases, with 13 bases left between them. From germline, CDR1 is SGDLS and CDR2 YYNGEE. In nucleotides, the CDR3 is TGTGCCAGCAGCATAGACGTAGGAGCTGGAAACACCATATATTTT. It is translated as CASSIDVGAGNTIYF. Together with reference TRBV9 and TRBJ1-3, the CDR3 gives the full variable domain: DSGVTQTPKHLITATGQRVTLRCSPRSGDLSVYWYQQSLDQGLQFLIQYYNGEERAKGNILERFSAQQFPDLHSELNLSSLELGDSALYFCASSIDVGAGNTIYFGEGSWLTVV.